This TCR beta chain was found in a study of blood T cell repertoires in COVID-19 (dated by TCRdb to the early 2020s). About the study as a whole: Samples from collaborators originated in the United States, Italy and Spain and spanned both the acute and convalescent phases of COVID-19. The dataset comprised deeply sampled blood TCRbeta repertoires from subjects exposed to, actively infected with, or recovered from COVID-19. The repertoires were released in a freely available public database meant as a resource for research on the immune response to SARS-CoV-2. The samples were drawn from two sources: the first 160 participants of the ongoing ImmuneRACE study, and fewer than 1,500 subjects contributed by 6 global collaborators. A de-identified subject ID, COVID-19 status, age in years and sex were almost always included in the sample metadata. Where HLA class I and class II types were available, the types were taken from metadata supplied by the sample provider, not from assay-based typing. The material from the prospective study consisted of cDNA or gDNA derived from T cells, B-cell-depleted T cells, or PBMCs. Study-wide conclusions, independent of this receptor: How much clinical and demographic metadata was included differed by source and by participant, and the metadata was provided uncurated.

TCRbeta CDR3 regions were amplified from genomic DNA using the immunoSEQ Assay, a bias-controlled multiplex PCR. In the source study's methods: Nucleated cell counts per sample were estimated from amplification of reference gene primers within the assay. To quantify the absolute abundance of each unique TCRbeta CDR3 rearrangement, sequence reads were collapsed and filtered. For each sample, productive Simpson clonality was calculated as the square root of Simpson's diversity index over productive rearrangements. TCRdb took over this immuneACCESS table, retaining in-frame rearrangements with V and J assigned. Such tables are incomplete; in checked studies, under half of the missing clones stem from an unresolved V gene, and the remainder is unexplained. D and trimming come from the DNA, and the V and J calls and clone size come from that table. Here the sample has a few hundred thousand clones; around 85% occur a single time. The top ten clonotypes cover 9.5% to 11% of the sample.

Remarks on this clone: Its specific antigen is unknown. Per-nucleotide qualities are absent, and no much larger clonotype sits a single base away.

Each collaborating institution followed its own protocols to collect whole blood in K2EDTA tubes. For TCRbeta analysis, collaborators shipped samples as frozen whole blood, isolated PBMCs, or DNA extracted from either of those sample types. The CDR3 starts with the cysteine, ends with the phenylalanine, and has 15 residues. The sequence is cut down to CDR3 DNA, 45 bases in frame from base 1. The receptor chain draws on TRBV21-1 and TRBJ2-1; the listed D gene, TRBD2, was not tested against the DNA. TRBV21-1 is a documented pseudogene. The sequence was collected from a woman between 70 and 85 years old with acute or convalescent COVID-19. The sequenced sample was peripheral blood. Here is the DNA: TGTGCCAGCAGCAAACATCGGGGGGACAACAATGAGCAGTTCTTC. It specifies CASSKHRGDNNEQFF.